The clone carrying this T cell receptor (beta chain) was seen only a few times. Antigen unknown. As CD8+CD4-CCR7+CD45RA+ cells, naive CD8 T cells were sorted. The entry originates in a study of molecular identifiers for immune sequencing clone quantification. Study-level results: Over 98% of effector molecules, but under 1% in naive cells, were held by clones with more than 20 RNA copies. Reports indicate spiked Jurkat TCR RNA from one cell could be found among 1 million or so naive cells. Barcodes shared by identical TCR molecules could lead to underestimated sizes of highly expanded clones.

The germline CDR1 and CDR2 sequences are LGHNA and YSLEER. The V end lost 0 bases, the J end lost 5 bases, and 13 bases lay between the germline ends. This CDR3 comprises 16 residues. MiXCR, run by TCRdb on the PCR reads, gives a single entry per CDR3 protein. The sample includes about 510,000 distinct CDR3 sequences, around 23% of them seen just once. The sequence derives from a human donor in good health. Some libraries in this study had Jurkat cell RNA spiked in. The specimen sequenced was naive CD8+ T cells from blood, with Jurkat cell RNA spiked in. Subset in this sample: FACS-sorted CD8+CD4-CCR7+CD45RA+ naive T cells. J is TRBJ2-2 and V is TRBV4-3; D might be TRBD1 (6 bases). CDR3 nucleotide sequence: TGCGCCAGCAGCCAAGAGAGGGGGAGATTGACCGGGGAGCTGTTTTTT. Translated: CASSQERGRLTGELFF.